Listed here are 26 T cell receptor beta chains from one sample, sequenced in a study of regulatory T cells in long-lasting Graves disease. Regarding time point: persistent/refractory GD, antithyroid drugs over 5 years with positive TRAb. PBMC-derived RNA was used for the TCR library. Assembly of TCR beta libraries relied on iRepertoire HTBI primers together with Arm-PCR of CDR3 regions. TCRdb reprocessed the multiplex PCR reads via MiXCR and lists one record per CDR3 protein. The table includes some 450,000 distinct CDR3 sequences, about 20% detected once. The sequenced sample was peripheral blood mononuclear cells (PBMCs), obtained when the disease was refractory, from a patient treated with antithyroid drugs. The receptors were gathered from a female donor with Graves disease.

This clonotype was seen a handful of times. The rearrangement links TRBV6-1 to TRBJ1-1, with 9 bases lining up with TRBD1. With 7 bases clipped from V and 0 bases from J, the junction kept 12 bases outside the gene matches. This CDR3 comprises 17 residues. Germline lookup yields CDR1 MNHNS and CDR2 SASEGT. The CDR3 is CASNGDRVVGMNTEAFF. CDR3 nucleotides: TGTGCCAGCAACGGGGACAGGGTGGTCGGAATGAACACTGAAGCTTTCTTT.

The chain carries TRBV6-1 and TRBJ2-2, with TRBD1 matching 9 bases. The CDR3 runs to 16 residues. In germline, CDR1 is MNHNS, CDR2 SASEGT. The trim removed 7 bases at V and 0 bases at J, leaving 6 bases unmatched. CDR3 amino acids: CASTGQGTSNTGELFF. In nucleotides, the CDR3 is TGTGCCAGCACGGGACAGGGTACGTCGAACACCGGGGAGCTGTTTTTT.

The genes are TRBV5-1 and TRBJ2-2; 9 bases line up with TRBD2. The CDR3 is made up of 16 amino acids. CDR1 SGHRS and CDR2 YFSETQ come from the germline V gene. Trimming at V came to 1 base and at J to 1 base, leaving 2 bases not matched to a gene. The CDR3 here is CASSLKLAGNTGELFF. The CDR3 DNA reads TGCGCCAGCAGCTTGAAACTAGCGGGGAACACCGGGGAGCTGTTTTTT.

The V gene is TRBV2, the J gene TRBJ1-5; D not resolved. The CDR3 has 16 amino acids. The V and J ends lost 6 bases and 2 bases respectively, with 17 bases between them. Germline loops: CDR1 SNHLY, CDR2 FYNNEI. CDR3 coding DNA: TGTGCCAGCAGACGAACAGAAGACAACGGCAATCAGCCCCAGCATTTT. Protein sequence: CASRRTEDNGNQPQHF.

This chain joins TRBV25-1 and TRBJ1-4; D gene uncertain. V lost 3 bases to trimming and J lost 7 bases, with 12 bases between them. Germline CDR1 MGHDK, CDR2 SYGVNS. This CDR3 comprises 14 residues. This chain's CDR3 is CASSETGIREKLFF. For the CDR3, the DNA is TGTGCCAGCAGTGAGACGGGTATTCGTGAAAAACTGTTTTTT.

The V and J genes are TRBV12-3 or TRBV12-4 and TRBJ1-5, with a possible D match to TRBD1 (6 bases). The CDR3 spans 15 residues. V was cut by 5 bases and J by 3 bases, with 14 bases left in between. CDR3 DNA sequence: TGTGCCAGCAGTCGCCCGGGGGGGCTCAATCAGCCCCAGCATTTT. It yields the protein CASSRPGGLNQPQHF.

The chain has TRBV3-1 and TRBJ2-7; maybe TRBD2 (5 bases). From germline, CDR1 is LGHDT and CDR2 YNNKEL (reference sequence). V shed 2 bases and J shed 5 bases, with 10 bases lying between them. There are 13 residues in the CDR3. The CDR3 sequence is CASSQQLVHEQYF. Written as DNA, the CDR3 is TGTGCCAGCAGCCAACAACTAGTCCACGAGCAGTACTTC.

The J gene is TRBJ2-5, the V gene TRBV7-2, with 9 bases aligning to TRBD1. This CDR3 has 16 amino acids. J lost 5 bases, V lost 5 bases, and 12 bases had no gene match. Germline CDR1 reads SGHTA; CDR2 reads FQGNSA. The CDR3 loop is CASSPGQGSTWETQYF. The DNA of the CDR3 is TGTGCCAGCAGCCCAGGACAGGGGAGTACGTGGGAGACCCAGTACTTC. Looking up the rest from reference TRBV7-2 and TRBJ2-5 gives the full variable domain: GAGVSQSPSNKVTEKGKDVELRCDPISGHTALYWYRQSLGQGLEFLIYFQGNSAPDKSGLPSDRFSAERTGGSVSTLTIQRTQQEDSAVYLCASSPGQGSTWETQYFGPGTRLLVL.

This clonotype was detected a few times. As DNA, the CDR3 is TGTGCCAGCAGTTTACTCATCCTAGCGGGTTCCGACGAGCAGTACTTC. Translation: CASSLLILAGSDEQYF. J is TRBJ2-7 and V is TRBV28; TRBD2 aligns across 8 bases. The ends lost 2 bases at V and 5 bases at J; junction bases unmatched: 11. Germline V gene sequence: CDR1 MDHEN, CDR2 SYDVKM. This CDR3 is built from 16 residues.

This clonotype was observed at least ten times. A junction boundary mismatches the germline segment, possibly from a read error. The chain couples TRBV5-1 to TRBJ2-7; 9 nucleotides align to TRBD2. Germline CDR1 reads SGHRS; CDR2 reads YFSETQ. This CDR3 spans 13 amino acids. CDR3 region: CASSVSGSYEQYF. The CDR3 nucleotides read TGTGCCAGCAGTGTTAGCGGGAGTTACGAGCAGTACTTC.

A few counts support this clonotype. This rearrangement joins TRBV3-1 to TRBJ1-1; TRBD1 is a possible D gene (5 bases). This CDR3 is built from 15 residues. Germline CDR1 and CDR2: LGHDT and YNNKEL (reference sequence). The ends were cut back, 4 bases at V and 5 bases at J, with 17 bases in the middle. The CDR3: CASSPSDRSQTEAFF. Written as DNA, the CDR3 is TGTGCCAGCAGCCCCTCTGACAGATCGCAGACTGAAGCTTTCTTT.

This clonotype was observed at least ten times. The V and J genes are TRBV12-3 or TRBV12-4 and TRBJ2-2; D is perhaps TRBD1 (6 bases). The CDR3 is 15 amino acids. Between the trimmed V and J ends, which lost 7 bases and 0 bases, there was a span of 12 bases. CDR3 nucleotide sequence: TGTGCCAGCATTCCGGGACACGCGAACACCGGGGAGCTGTTTTTT. This codes for CASIPGHANTGELFF.

The chain couples TRBV7-2 to TRBJ2-7, with D perhaps matching TRBD1 (6 bases). The germline V and J ends were trimmed by 4 bases and 4 bases, with 11 bases remaining between them. CDR1 and CDR2 (germline): SGHTA, FQGNSA. This CDR3 contains 13 residues. The DNA for the CDR3 is TGTGCCAGCAGCTCAGGGGTAAAATACGAGCAGTACTTC. Translation: CASSSGVKYEQYF.

In this sample, this clonotype turned up many times. This sequence joins TRBV2 and TRBJ2-4; 7 nucleotides align to TRBD2. Trimming cost V 1 base and J 1 base; bases outside gene matches: 7. In germline, CDR1 is SNHLY, CDR2 FYNNEI. CDR3 length equals 17 residues. The CDR3 sequence is CASSEEVRAGAKNIQYF. Written as DNA, the CDR3 is TGTGCCAGCAGTGAAGAAGTACGAGCGGGGGCCAAAAACATTCAGTACTTC. The complete variable domain, with remaining parts taken from reference TRBV2 and TRBJ2-4, reads EPEVTQTPSHQVTQMGQEVILRCVPISNHLYFYWYRQILGQKVEFLVSFYNNEISEKSEIFDDQFSVERPDGSNFTLKIRSTKLEDSAMYFCASSEEVRAGAKNIQYFGAGTRLSVL.

This chain connects TRBV24-1 to TRBJ2-3; D may be TRBD2 (6 bases). The CDR3 spans 13 residues. V was shortened by 7 bases and J by 2 bases, with 9 bases between the two germline ends. CDR1 KGHDR and CDR2 SFDVKD come from the germline V gene. The CDR3 DNA is TGTGCCACCAGGGGGAGGCCCACAGATACGCAGTATTTT. Protein product: CATRGRPTDTQYF.

There are many counts of this clonotype. The chain is built from TRBV2 and TRBJ2-5; D remains unclear. This CDR3 has 14 amino acids. In germline, CDR1 is SNHLY, CDR2 FYNNEI. The V end lost 3 bases, the J end lost 0 bases, and 8 bases lay between the germline ends. In nucleotides, the CDR3 is TGTGCCAGCAGTGACGTTGCGTACCAAGAGACCCAGTACTTC. It encodes CASSDVAYQETQYF.

This clonotype was found a few times. V is TRBV9 and J is TRBJ1-1; D gene ambiguous. The CDR3 has 15 amino acids. The germline CDR1 and CDR2 sequences are SGDLS and YYNGEE. V dropped 3 bases and J dropped 0 bases, with 12 bases sitting between them. The CDR3 DNA follows: TGTGCCAGCAGCGCCGGACCGAAACTGAACACTGAAGCTTTCTTT. Residues: CASSAGPKLNTEAFF.

This clonotype was counted between two and nine times. The chain recombines TRBV12-3 or TRBV12-4 with TRBJ1-1; the D gene is possibly TRBD1 (5 bases). The CDR3 is 16 amino acids. The germline V and J ends were trimmed by 5 bases and 6 bases, with 22 bases remaining between them. The CDR3 region is CASSPNLPGGASEAFF. The CDR3 DNA reads TGTGCCAGCAGTCCCAACCTCCCCGGTGGGGCCTCTGAAGCTTTCTTT.

This clonotype was counted a few times. The rearrangement uses TRBV19 and TRBJ1-2, with unresolved D. The CDR3 totals 12 residues. Germline V CDR1 and CDR2: LNHDA, SQIVND (reference sequence). V lost 5 bases and J lost 4, with 8 bases in between. The CDR3 spells CASSVSVYGYTF. DNA for the CDR3: TGTGCCAGTAGTGTCTCAGTCTATGGCTACACCTTC.

This clonotype was detected only a few times. The chain links TRBV5-1 to TRBJ2-5; 8 positions agree with TRBD2. The CDR3 extends over 14 amino acids. Germline V gene data show CDR1 as SGHRS and CDR2 as YFSETQ. With 1 base clipped from V and 3 bases from J, the junction kept 2 bases outside the gene matches. The CDR3 sequence is CASSLFGREETQYF. CDR3 DNA: TGCGCCAGCAGCTTGTTCGGGAGGGAAGAGACCCAGTACTTC.

This clonotype has a handful of counts. The V gene is TRBV15, the J gene TRBJ1-2, with 7 positions matching TRBD1. J was trimmed by 2 bases and V by 0 bases; bases with no gene match: 3. CDR1 and CDR2 from the germline V gene are LNHNV and YYDKDF (reference sequence). There are 15 residues in the CDR3. The CDR3 DNA is TGTGCCACCAGCAGAGATAAGGGGGCGAACTATGGCTACACCTTC. This sequence encodes CATSRDKGANYGYTF.

The chain uses TRBV29-1 and TRBJ1-2, with a possible D match to TRBD1 (5 bases). The CDR3 covers 13 residues. The V gene lost 8 bases and the J gene lost 4 bases, with 17 bases spanning the gap. CDR1 and CDR2 from the germline V gene are SQVTM and ANQGSEA. As DNA, the CDR3 is TGCAGCTTCCGAACTTCGACAGCCTATGGCTACACCTTC. This codes for CSFRTSTAYGYTF.

As for this clonotype: A much larger clone is a single base away; this may be a read error. This chain uses TRBV28 with TRBJ1-1; no reliable D call. Germline values: CDR1 MDHEN, CDR2 SYDVKM. The CDR3 is 11 amino acids. V was cut by 6 bases and J by 6 bases, with 8 bases left in between. DNA of the CDR3: TGTGCCAGCAGCGAACCGTCTGAAGCTTTCTTT. This sequence encodes CASSEPSEAFF.

This clonotype was seen many times. The chain uses TRBV28 and TRBJ1-5, with 7 bases matching TRBD1. The germline V gene encodes CDR1 MDHEN and CDR2 SYDVKM. V lost 3 bases, J lost 3 bases, and 5 bases stayed unmatched. This CDR3 region has 15 residues. In DNA form, the CDR3 reads TGTGCCAGCAGTTTGATCAGGGGGAACAATCAGCCCCAGCATTTT. Its translation is CASSLIRGNNQPQHF. Complete variable domain (other parts from reference TRBV28 and TRBJ1-5): DVKVTQSSRYLVKRTGEKVFLECVQDMDHENMFWYRQDPGLGLRLIYFSYDVKMKEKGDIPEGYSVSREKKERFSLILESASTNQTSMYLCASSLIRGNNQPQHFGDGTRLSIL.

This chain joins TRBV11-2 and TRBJ2-7, with D uncertain. This CDR3 is 13 amino acids long. From germline, CDR1 is SGHAT and CDR2 FQNNGV. V was trimmed by 0 bases and J by 1 base, leaving 4 bases between them. CDR3 nucleotides: TGTGCCAGCAGCTTAGATTGGTCCTACGAGCAGTACTTC. It encodes CASSLDWSYEQYF.

The CDR3 DNA sequence: TGTGCCAGCAGAGCCGGGACAGGGGAGAGGCCCCAGCATTTT. Translation: CASRAGTGERPQHF. The V and J genes are TRBV2 and TRBJ1-5; 10 nucleotides align to TRBD1. With V trimmed by 6 bases and J by 9 bases, 8 bases remained unmatched. CDR1 and CDR2 from the germline V gene are SNHLY and FYNNEI. CDR3 length: 14 amino acids. Variable domain in full (rest from reference TRBV2 and TRBJ1-5): EPEVTQTPSHQVTQMGQEVILRCVPISNHLYFYWYRQILGQKVEFLVSFYNNEISEKSEIFDDQFSVERPDGSNFTLKIRSTKLEDSAMYFCASRAGTGERPQHFGDGTRLSIL.